These T cell receptor beta chains were read from a single sample in a study of blood T cell repertoires in COVID-19. The method was immunoSEQ multiplex PCR; TCRdb's version includes in-frame clones alone and lacks a portion of them. The table lists fewer than 400,000 clones, 88% of them singletons, with about 4.7% in the top ten. Sample: PBMCs or T cells enriched from blood (not recorded which). The source of these receptors is a man aged 30-40 years who had recovered from COVID-19. Each CDR3 is given with its conserved first and last residue. The order of the fields is J gene, V gene, clone size, D gene, CDR3 DNA, CDR3 protein. The D gene is left open where the match is weak. A row's size may be missing; if present it is once, few, many or a size class.

J: TRBJ1-4; V: TRBV5-4; size: .; D: .; DNA: TGTGCCAGCAGCCGGGGGGGGGCAACTAATGAAAAACTGTTTTTT; CDR3: CASSRGGATNEKLFF
J: TRBJ2-1; V: TRBV7-9; size: .; D: .; DNA: TGTGCCAGCAGCTTAGATGGGAAAAGAGGACAGAACAATGAGCAGTTCTTC; CDR3: CASSLDGKRGQNNEQFF
J: TRBJ2-7; V: TRBV6-2/TRBV6-3; size: .; D: .; DNA: TGTGCCAGCAGTTACTCGTCGAGAGTAGACGAGCAGTACTTC; CDR3: CASSYSSRVDEQYF
J: TRBJ2-3; V: TRBV10-1; size: few; D: .; DNA: TGCGCCAGCAGTGAGAGGGCCAGGGCCACAGATACGCAGTATTTT; CDR3: CASSERARATDTQYF
J: TRBJ1-5; V: TRBV27; size: .; D: .; DNA: TGTGCCAGCAGTGGAACAGGGTCACAGCCCCAGCATTTT; CDR3: CASSGTGSQPQHF
J: TRBJ1-2; V: TRBV9; size: .; D: .; DNA: TGTGCCAGCAGCGTAGCCCCTTTAACAGGGCCTTACTATGGCTACACCTTC; CDR3: CASSVAPLTGPYYGYTF
J: TRBJ1-2; V: TRBV15; size: .; D: TRBD1; DNA: TGTGCCACCAGCAGAGACCCTCGGACAGGGAACTATGGCTACACCTTC; CDR3: CATSRDPRTGNYGYTF
J: TRBJ1-6; V: TRBV2; size: .; D: TRBD1; DNA: TGTGCCAGCAGTGAAGCGGGGACAGGGAAATATAATTCACCCCTCCACTTT; CDR3: CASSEAGTGKYNSPLHF
J: TRBJ2-1; V: TRBV4-1; size: .; D: TRBD2; DNA: TGCGCCAGCAGCCAACGGACTAGCGGGGGGGCCTTGGATGAGCAGTTCTTC; CDR3: CASSQRTSGGALDEQFF
J: TRBJ2-2; V: TRBV3-1/TRBV3-2; size: .; D: TRBD2; DNA: TGTGCCAGCAGGGGGAGGGGAGGAACCGGGGAGCTGTTTTTT; CDR3: CASRGRGGTGELFF
J: TRBJ1-2; V: TRBV28; size: .; D: .; DNA: TGTGCTAGCAGTTTGGGTCGGTGGGGAGGAGTATTC; CDR3: CASSLGRWGGVF